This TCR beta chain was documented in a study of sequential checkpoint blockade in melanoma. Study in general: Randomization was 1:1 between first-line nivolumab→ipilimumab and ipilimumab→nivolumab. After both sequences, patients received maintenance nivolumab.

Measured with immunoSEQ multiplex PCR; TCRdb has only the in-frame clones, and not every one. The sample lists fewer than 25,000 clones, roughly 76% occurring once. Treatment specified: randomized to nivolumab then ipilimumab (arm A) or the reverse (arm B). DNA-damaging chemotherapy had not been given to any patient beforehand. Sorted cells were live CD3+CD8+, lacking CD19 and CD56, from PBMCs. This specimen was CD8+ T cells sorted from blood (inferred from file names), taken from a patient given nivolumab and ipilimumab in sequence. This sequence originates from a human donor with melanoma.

The CDR3 DNA follows: TGTGCCAGCAGCTTGGGAATTGGACAGCTAAGCTCTGGGGCCAACGTCCTGACTTTC. Translation: CASSLGIGQLSSGANVLTF. The V and J genes are TRBV5-6 and TRBJ2-6, with D possibly TRBD1 on 6 matching bases. The germline CDR1 and CDR2 sequences are SGHDT and YYEEEE. This CDR3 spans 19 amino acids. V lost 0 bases and J 0 bases, leaving 16 bases between the germline ends.